This TCR beta chain came from a study of OX40 agonist ivuxolimab in advanced cancers. Study information: Each dose-escalation patient presented with hepatocellular carcinoma, melanoma, renal cell or head and neck cancer. Notes on the study in general: Blood T cells, both CD4+ and CD8+, expanded clonally by week 6 at 0.1 to 3.0 mg/kg.

On this clone: Antigen unknown.

Repertoires were generated with immunoSEQ multiplex PCR, while TCRdb's copy carries only in-frame clones and drops some. The sample yields approximately 76,000 clones, about 94% seen once. Germline loops: CDR1 SEHNR, CDR2 FQNEAQ (reference sequence). V dropped 3 bases and J dropped 11; count of bases not matched to a gene: 10. The CDR3 length is 13 residues. The cohort excluded patients with autoimmune disease history or systemic immunosuppression. This sequence joins TRBV7-9 and TRBJ2-7; 7 nucleotides agree with TRBD1. The origin of this receptor is an adult with an advanced solid tumor such as melanoma, head and neck, liver or kidney cancer. Sequenced material: CD4+ or CD8+ T cells sorted from blood, taken in a trial of the OX40 agonist ivuxolimab. This chain's CDR3 is CASSLGLEGAEYF. DNA for the CDR3: TGTGCCAGCAGCTTGGGTCTCGAGGGGGCCGAGTACTTC.